This T cell receptor (beta chain) was captured in a study of T-cell reconstitution after alpha-beta-depleted transplantation in children. The CDR3 length is 17 residues. Germline V gene sequence: CDR1 DFQATT, CDR2 SNEGSKA (reference sequence). J gave up 0 bases and V 2 bases, and 6 bases lay outside the gene matches. Preparing the TCRbeta library involved the use of unique molecular identifiers. TCRdb processed the PCR reads anew with MiXCR; each CDR3 protein has one entry. The sample has hundreds of thousands of distinct CDR3 sequences; 30% to 35% are singletons. The clonotype comes from a human donor who donated a stem cell graft to a child with aplastic anemia. This chain uses TRBV20-1 with TRBJ2-7, with 14 nucleotides matching TRBD2. The sample consisted of PBMCs from the stem cell graft donor, taken from the stem cell graft. In DNA form, the CDR3 reads TGCAGTGCTAGATCCCCGGGACTAGCGGGAGCCTCCTACGAGCAGTACTTC. Its translation: CSARSPGLAGASYEQYF.